Shown below are 27 T cell receptor beta chains from a single sample sequenced in a study of T cell changes during pregnancy in multiple sclerosis. Data came from immunoSEQ multiplex PCR; TCRdb stores just in-frame clones and leaves some out. The table lists about 93,000 clones, about 92% of them singletons, with about 2% in the top ten. Source: peripheral blood, taken after pregnancy. The receptor set was obtained from a female donor with multiple sclerosis, enrolled in a pregnancy study.

This chain links TRBV14 with TRBJ2-2; 7 bases line up with TRBD2. V was pared by 3 bases and J by 4 bases, with 5 bases of the junction left unmatched. Germline CDR1 is SGHDN and CDR2 is FVKESK. The CDR3 runs 15 residues. In DNA form, the CDR3 reads TGTGCCAGCAGCCATCGAGCGGGGATCACCGGGGAGCTGTTTTTT. Protein product: CASSHRAGITGELFF.

This clone was detected only once. This rearrangement joins TRBV19 to TRBJ2-1; 9 nucleotides line up with TRBD1. Germline V CDR1 and CDR2: LNHDA, SQIVND (reference sequence). Unmatched junction bases numbered 5, after V lost 3 bases and J lost 5 bases. This CDR3 has 15 residues. The CDR3 DNA sequence: TGTGCCAGTAGTATTGGTCGGACAGGGGACAATGAGCAGTTCTTC. It is translated as CASSIGRTGDNEQFF.

This clone was detected only once. This chain joins TRBV18 and TRBJ2-5; perhaps TRBD2 as D (6 bases). This CDR3 is built from 15 residues. Germline V gene lookup returns CDR1 KGHSH and CDR2 LQKENI. V was pared by 2 bases and J by 3 bases, with 13 bases between. The CDR3 bases are TGTGCCAGCTCACCAGACGCGGGGAACGAAGAGACCCAGTACTTC. Its protein is CASSPDAGNEETQYF.

CDR3 sequence (DNA): TGTGCCAGCAGCCCCGGGACAGTCCAAGAGACCCAGTACTTC. The encoded protein is CASSPGTVQETQYF. J is TRBJ2-5 and V is TRBV5-5, with TRBD1 matching 7 bases. Trimming took 4 bases from V and 1 from J; bases not matched to a gene: 4. This CDR3 has 14 residues. Per the germline V gene, CDR1 is SGHKS and CDR2 is YYEKEE (reference sequence).

V gene TRBV7-2 combines with J gene TRBJ1-4; 8 bases line up with TRBD1. CDR3 length: 15 amino acids. The germline V gene encodes CDR1 SGHTA and CDR2 FQGNSA. Losses at the gene ends were 5 bases for V and 5 bases for J; bases not matched to a gene: 7. In DNA form, the CDR3 reads TGTGCCAGCAGCCTGAGACAGGGGTCAAATGAAAAACTGTTTTTT. It specifies CASSLRQGSNEKLFF. Together with reference TRBV7-2 and TRBJ1-4, the CDR3 gives the full variable domain: GAGVSQSPSNKVTEKGKDVELRCDPISGHTALYWYRQSLGQGLEFLIYFQGNSAPDKSGLPSDRFSAERTGGSVSTLTIQRTQQEDSAVYLCASSLRQGSNEKLFFGSGTQLSVL.

This chain links TRBV14 with TRBJ1-1; 8 bases are a match to TRBD1. J lost 5 bases, V lost 1 base, and 6 bases had no gene match. Germline V lookup: CDR1 SGHDN, CDR2 FVKESK. The length of the CDR3 is 15 residues. The CDR3 spells CASSQGMTGDTEAFF. DNA for the CDR3: TGTGCCAGCAGCCAAGGGATGACAGGGGATACTGAAGCTTTCTTT.

The V and J genes are TRBV5-1 and TRBJ2-1, with 8 nucleotides matching TRBD2. Germline values: CDR1 SGHRS, CDR2 YFSETQ. Losses at the gene ends were 4 bases for V and 9 bases for J; bases not matched to a gene: 6. The CDR3 is 13 residues long. Written as DNA, the CDR3 is TGCGCCAGCAGCGATGGACTAGCAGGTGAGCAGTTCTTC. Translated, it gives CASSDGLAGEQFF.

J is TRBJ1-1 and V is TRBV7-9; TRBD1 matches at 7 bases. The ends lost 2 bases at V and 0 bases at J; junction bases unmatched: 0. The CDR3 has 14 amino acids. Germline loops: CDR1 SEHNR, CDR2 FQNEAQ (reference sequence). This CDR3 is CASSLTGVNTEAFF. The CDR3 DNA follows: TGTGCCAGCAGCTTAACAGGGGTGAACACTGAAGCTTTCTTT.

The chain joins TRBV18 to TRBJ1-2, with a tentative D call TRBD1 (6 bases). CDR1 and CDR2 (germline): KGHSH, LQKENI. Trimming took off 5 bases at V and 1 base at J, with 17 bases between the two ends. This CDR3 comprises 16 residues. CDR3 sequence reads: CASSKKDRVLNYGYTF. Here the CDR3 DNA reads TGTGCCAGCTCAAAAAAGGACAGAGTACTTAACTATGGCTACACCTTC.

The genes are TRBV2 and TRBJ2-7, with D perhaps TRBD2 (5 bases). Between the trimmed V and J ends, which lost 5 bases and 7 bases, there was a span of 12 bases. CDR3 length: 12 residues. The V gene's germline CDR1 is SNHLY and CDR2 FYNNEI. The CDR3 is CASSPEGKEQYF. The CDR3 DNA sequence: TGTGCCAGCAGTCCCGAGGGTAAGGAGCAGTACTTC.

V is TRBV7-3 and J is TRBJ2-1; a possible D gene is TRBD2 (5 bases). The CDR3 length is 12 residues. V lost 2 bases and J lost 7, with 6 bases in between. Per the germline V gene, CDR1 is SGHTA and CDR2 is FQGTGA. The CDR3 DNA reads as TGTGCCAGCAGCTTACCGGGAAATGAGCAGTTCTTC. It codes for CASSLPGNEQFF.

J is TRBJ2-1 and V is TRBV11-2, with 9 bases fitting TRBD2. Germline CDR1 reads SGHAT; CDR2 reads FQNNGV. This CDR3 contains 17 residues. Trimming took 1 base from V and 8 from J; bases not matched to a gene: 12. CDR3 loop: CASSLGRGGRARDEQFF. CDR3 bases: TGTGCCAGCAGCTTAGGTCGGGGCGGGAGGGCCAGAGATGAGCAGTTCTTC.

The chain has TRBV6-4 and TRBJ2-1; possibly TRBD1 for D (6 bases). With 0 bases removed from V and 2 bases from J, the gap between germline ends came to 11 bases. Looked up from germline, CDR1 is MRHNA and CDR2 is SNTAGT. CDR3 length: 16 amino acids. The CDR3 region has the DNA TGTGCCAGCAGTGACTCTGGCAGGGGAACCTACAATGAGCAGTTCTTC. Its translation is CASSDSGRGTYNEQFF.

This chain uses TRBV29-1 with TRBJ1-1; TRBD1 aligns across 7 bases. In germline, CDR1 is SQVTM, CDR2 ANQGSEA. This CDR3 has 15 residues. The V and J ends lost 4 bases and 0 bases, in that order; junction bases with no gene match: 8. The CDR3: CSVVRTGVMNTEAFF. In DNA, the CDR3 is TGCAGCGTTGTTCGGACAGGCGTTATGAACACTGAAGCTTTCTTT.

The CDR3 loop is CASSQDRYSGANVLTF. The CDR3 nucleotides are TGCGCCAGCAGCCAAGATCGGTACTCTGGGGCCAACGTCCTGACTTTC. The V gene is TRBV4-3, the J gene TRBJ2-6; D ambiguous. The CDR3 contains 16 residues. Germline lookup yields CDR1 LGHNA and CDR2 YSLEER. Trimming removed 0 bases from V and 0 bases from J, with 6 bases in between.

The chain's CDR3 is CASSVFQDRVMNTEAFF. As DNA, the CDR3 is TGTGCCAGCTCAGTGTTCCAAGACAGGGTGATGAACACTGAAGCTTTCTTT. The chain has TRBV18 and TRBJ1-1; 7 nucleotides align to TRBD1. This CDR3 is 17 amino acids long. Per the germline V gene, CDR1 is KGHSH and CDR2 is LQKENI. V shed 5 bases, J shed 0 bases, and the junction held 12 bases outside the gene matches.

The chain links TRBV9 to TRBJ2-6; the match to TRBD2 covers 13 bases. Losses at the gene ends were 3 bases for V and 0 bases for J; bases not matched to a gene: 6. The CDR3 contains 19 residues. Per germline, CDR1 SGDLS and CDR2 YYNGEE. CDR3: CASSGPGTSGDSGANVLTF. The CDR3 DNA is TGTGCCAGCAGCGGACCCGGGACTAGCGGGGACTCTGGGGCCAACGTCCTGACTTTC.

V usage is TRBV19 and J usage is TRBJ1-2, with 9 bases identical to TRBD1. The CDR3 has 16 amino acids. The germline V gene encodes CDR1 LNHDA and CDR2 SQIVND (reference sequence). With 6 bases clipped from V and 4 bases from J, the junction kept 12 bases outside the gene matches. In DNA form, the CDR3 reads TGTGCCAGTAGCCACGGACAGGGGAAATTTTTCTATGGCTACACCTTC. It yields the protein CASSHGQGKFFYGYTF.

The rearrangement uses TRBV29-1 and TRBJ2-3, with TRBD1 matching over 7 bases. The ends lost 8 bases at V and 0 bases at J; junction bases unmatched: 5. This CDR3 has 13 residues. Germline lookup yields CDR1 SQVTM and CDR2 ANQGSEA. CDR3 sequence: CSPMDRSTDTQYF. CDR3 bases: TGCAGCCCAATGGACAGGAGCACAGATACGCAGTATTTT.

V usage is TRBV4-3 and J usage is TRBJ2-3, with 8 nucleotides matching TRBD2. The germline gives CDR1 LGHNA, CDR2 YSLEER. The CDR3 runs to 17 residues. V shed 0 bases and J 2 bases; nucleotides not matched to a gene: 7. CDR3 protein: CASSQDRRGVHTDTQYF. DNA for the CDR3: TGCGCCAGCAGCCAAGACCGGCGGGGGGTACACACAGATACGCAGTATTTT.

J is TRBJ2-7 and V is TRBV7-9, with 8 bases identical to TRBD1. The V segment lost 5 bases and the J segment 3 bases; nucleotides outside the gene matches: 6. The CDR3 totals 14 residues. CDR1 is SEHNR, CDR2 FQNEAQ, per germline (reference sequence). The CDR3 sequence: CASSQPGQVYEQYF. For the CDR3, the DNA is TGTGCCAGCAGCCAACCGGGACAGGTCTACGAGCAGTACTTC.

The gene calls are TRBV6-5 and TRBJ2-1; 9 bases fit TRBD1. Looked up from germline, CDR1 is MNHEY and CDR2 is SVGAGI. The CDR3 runs 16 residues. The ends lost 2 bases at V and 7 bases at J; junction bases unmatched: 9. The CDR3 bases are TGTGCCAGCAGTTACGCCCCCGGGACAGGGCGGAATGAGCAGTTCTTC. This encodes CASSYAPGTGRNEQFF.

The chain carries TRBV2 and TRBJ1-3; D may be TRBD1 (5 bases). The CDR3 length is 14 residues. The V end lost 3 bases, the J end lost 4 bases, and 10 bases lay between the germline ends. Germline lookup yields CDR1 SNHLY and CDR2 FYNNEI. Written as DNA, the CDR3 is TGTGCCAGCAGTGAGCAGGGTTCAGGAAACACCATATATTTT. This codes for CASSEQGSGNTIYF. Full variable domain (outside the CDR3, taken from reference TRBV2 and TRBJ1-3): EPEVTQTPSHQVTQMGQEVILRCVPISNHLYFYWYRQILGQKVEFLVSFYNNEISEKSEIFDDQFSVERPDGSNFTLKIRSTKLEDSAMYFCASSEQGSGNTIYFGEGSWLTVV.

This chain uses TRBV29-1 with TRBJ1-5, with D hard to call. The CDR3 consists of 14 residues. Trimming took off 4 bases at V and 2 bases at J, with 12 bases between the two ends. Germline CDR1 and CDR2: SQVTM and ANQGSEA. The CDR3 here is CSVAASAGNQPQHF. Written as DNA, the CDR3 is TGCAGCGTTGCAGCGTCTGCTGGCAATCAGCCCCAGCATTTT.

This clone appeared once. V and J are TRBV13 and TRBJ1-2; D possibly corresponds to TRBD1 (5 bases). Trimming took 4 bases from V and 5 from J, leaving 14 bases between them. Germline CDR1 PRHDT, CDR2 FYEKMQ (reference sequence). The CDR3 extends over 14 amino acids. The CDR3 region has the DNA TGTGCCAGCAGCTCCGGGACTGGGGTATATGGCTACACCTTC. This sequence encodes CASSSGTGVYGYTF.

The chain combines TRBV7-9 with TRBJ2-6, with 7 bases matching TRBD1. This CDR3 spans 19 amino acids. Germline V gives CDR1 SEHNR, CDR2 FQNEAQ (reference sequence). J was trimmed by 1 base and V by 5 bases; bases with no gene match: 14. CDR3 bases: TGTGCCAGCAGCCCTCCGGCGGCAGGGGGATCATCTGGGGCCAACGTCCTGACTTTC. Its protein product is CASSPPAAGGSSGANVLTF.

The chain couples TRBV7-9 to TRBJ2-7; D gene unclear. Germline CDR1 is SEHNR and CDR2 is FQNEAQ (reference sequence). With 1 base removed from V and 0 bases from J, the gap between germline ends came to 13 bases. This CDR3 has 16 amino acids. DNA of the CDR3: TGTGCCAGCAGCTTAGTCGGCCAGTCTAGCTCCTACGAGCAGTACTTC. This codes for CASSLVGQSSSYEQYF. Full variable domain (outside the CDR3, taken from reference TRBV7-9 and TRBJ2-7): DTGVSQNPRHKITKRGQNVTFRCDPISEHNRLYWYRQTLGQGPEFLTYFQNEAQLEKSRLLSDRFSAERPKGSFSTLEIQRTEQGDSAMYLCASSLVGQSSSYEQYFGPGTRLTVT.